This TCR beta chain came from a study of blood T cell repertoires in COVID-19. The CDR3 loop spans 16 amino acids. The germline gives CDR1 MNHEY, CDR2 SVGAGI. Trimming removed 4 bases at V and 1 base at J, with 15 bases between. TCRdb keeps only in-frame clones here, not all; method: immunoSEQ multiplex PCR. The top ten hold approximately 7.3% of the sample, which has about 74,000 clones, roughly four fifths seen once. The receptor was isolated from a human donor in a cohort sampled during active COVID-19. The V gene is TRBV6-5, the J gene TRBJ2-3; tentative D call: TRBD1 (5 bases). Sequenced input: peripheral blood. CDR3 in amino acids: CASSFRSGLGTDTQYF. As DNA, the CDR3 is TGTGCCAGCAGTTTCCGTTCAGGGCTTGGCACAGATACGCAGTATTTT.